This T cell receptor (beta chain) appears in the sequencing data of a study of T cells after posttransplantation cyclophosphamide. Study-level points and caveats: Donor-recipient repertoire similarity was low at 1-2 months, rising over year one. TRB overlap between skin or GI tissue T cells and blood was limited. Recipient CMV seropositivity and CMV reactivation strongly tracked TRB clonality.

Generated by immunoSEQ multiplex PCR, the TCRdb table keeps only in-frame clones and is missing some. The repertoire consists of approximately 28,000 clones, with 90% to 95% occurring once and the leading ten covering less than 0.25%. In the case of this clone: Its matching antigen is unknown.

Cells defined as naive were viable CD3+CD4+ or CD3+CD8+ and CCR7+CD45RA+CD45RO-CD95-CD27+CD28+. This related bone marrow graft donor gave peripheral blood on the day of marrow donation. V was trimmed by 3 bases and J by 2 bases, leaving 8 bases between them. This CDR3 has 13 amino acids. Germline lookup yields CDR1 SGHNT and CDR2 YYREEE (reference sequence). This chain connects TRBV5-4 to TRBJ2-5, with D perhaps matching TRBD2 (6 bases). Sequenced input: naive CD4+ T cells sorted from PBMCs. The receptor was derived from a woman aged 55-69 years in good health, CMV-negative, and a related stem cell transplant donor. CDR3: CASSSGGQETQYF. DNA for the CDR3: TGTGCCAGCAGCTCTGGGGGGCAAGAGACCCAGTACTTC.